This T cell receptor beta chain was observed in a study of somatic mutations in cytotoxic T cells in rheumatoid arthritis. The CDR3 is 14 amino acids. Trimming stripped 1 base from V and 1 base from J, with 7 bases between. CDR1 is MGHRA and CDR2 is YSYEKL in the germline V gene. Clones were sequenced by immunoSEQ multiplex PCR, and TCRdb holds only the in-frame ones, with some missing. The sample includes 10,000 to 15,000 clones, over 65% of them seen just once. The material sequenced was CD8+ T cells sorted from blood. This chain uses TRBV4-1 with TRBJ1-1; perhaps TRBD1 as D (6 bases). This sequence originates from a woman aged 40-49 years in good health. The CDR3: CASSQAGANTEAFF. The CDR3 region has the DNA TGCGCCAGCAGCCAAGCAGGGGCGAACACTGAAGCTTTCTTT.